The clone carrying this T cell receptor (beta chain) appeared a few times. This entry comes from a study of T-cell reconstitution after alpha-beta-depleted transplantation in children. A TCRbeta library incorporating unique molecular identifiers was prepared. TCRdb used MiXCR to reprocess the PCR reads, holding one entry per CDR3 protein. Here the sample spans over 200,000 distinct CDR3 sequences, approximately 10% being singletons. The CDR3 is 15 residues long. The V and J ends lost 0 bases and 4 bases respectively, with 13 bases between them. CDR1 SGHAT and CDR2 FQNNGV come from the germline V gene.

This chain uses TRBV11-2 with TRBJ2-7; D may be TRBD2 (6 bases). The sequence was collected from a human donor who donated a stem cell graft to a child with acute lymphoblastic leukemia. The sample consisted of PBMCs from the stem cell graft donor, taken from the stem cell graft. CDR3 coding DNA: TGTGCCAGCAGCTTAGATGGTCGGGGGAGATACGAGCAGTACTTC. Residues: CASSLDGRGRYEQYF. Together with reference TRBV11-2 and TRBJ2-7, the CDR3 gives the full variable domain: EAGVAQSPRYKIIEKRQSVAFWCNPISGHATLYWYQQILGQGPKLLIQFQNNGVVDDSQLPKDRFSAERLKGVDSTLKIQPAKLEDSAVYLCASSLDGRGRYEQYFGPGTRLTVT.